These 18 T cell receptor beta chains originate from one sample sequenced in a study of T cells after yellow fever vaccination. TCRdb recomputed calls from the 5' RACE reads with MiXCR, one row per CDR3 protein. The sample lists hundreds of thousands of distinct CDR3 sequences, roughly an eighth occurring once. Specimen: PBMCs, collected on the day of the yellow fever booster vaccination. The receptors here all came from a man aged 25-40 years who received the YFV17D yellow fever vaccine.

This clonotype was seen repeatedly, ten times or more. This chain joins TRBV5-5 and TRBJ2-1; no clear D. Trimming removed 0 bases from V and 9 bases from J, with 13 bases in between. The CDR3 is made up of 14 amino acids. The germline V gene has CDR1 SGHKS and CDR2 YYEKEE (reference sequence). In DNA, the CDR3 is TGTGCCAGCAGCTTGGCCGTCATAAAGGGTGAGCAGTTCTTC. Residues: CASSLAVIKGEQFF.

This clonotype was found a few times. The gene calls are TRBV6-2 or TRBV6-3 and TRBJ2-1; weak D call: TRBD2 (5 bases). The V gene's germline CDR1 is MNHEY and CDR2 SVGEGT. V was shortened by 10 bases and J by 5 bases, with 15 bases between the two germline ends. This CDR3 has 13 residues. CDR3 nucleotides: TGTGCCACCAGCCGGAGGCGGGACAATGAGCAGTTCTTC. Its protein product is CATSRRRDNEQFF.

This clonotype was recorded a few times. The chain has TRBV10-3 and TRBJ2-7, with D perhaps assigned TRBD1 or TRBD2 (5 bases each). This CDR3 contains 13 residues. Per the germline V gene, CDR1 is ENHRY and CDR2 is SYGVKD. Trimming took off 9 bases at V and 0 bases at J, with 12 bases between the two ends. The CDR3 sequence: CAIGDGSSYEQYF. The DNA of the CDR3 is TGTGCCATTGGGGACGGAAGCTCCTACGAGCAGTACTTC.

This clonotype has just a few counts. V usage is TRBV3-1 and J usage is TRBJ2-7, with D perhaps matching TRBD2 (6 bases). The length of the CDR3 is 17 residues. Germline CDR1 LGHDT, CDR2 YNNKEL (reference sequence). The ends were cut back, 5 bases at V and 2 bases at J, with 22 bases in the middle. The CDR3 coding sequence is TGTGCCAGCAGCTTTCAGGGTCGGAGCGGGCACACCTACGAGCAGTACTTC. This gives the protein CASSFQGRSGHTYEQYF.

The chain combines TRBV4-1 with TRBJ2-3, with a tentative D call TRBD1 (6 bases). Germline CDR1 MGHRA, CDR2 YSYEKL. Trimming left V 3 bases short and J 2 bases short, with 15 bases between. The CDR3 loop spans 16 amino acids. The CDR3 region has the DNA TGCGCCAGCAGCCACGAAAGGGGGAGCGTCACAGATACGCAGTATTTT. It specifies CASSHERGSVTDTQYF.

The chain is built from TRBV7-9 and TRBJ2-3; D is uncertain. The CDR3 spans 14 residues. Germline V CDR1 and CDR2: SEHNR, FQNEAQ (reference sequence). Trimming cost V 5 bases and J 4 bases, with 13 bases left between them. CDR3 residues: CASSRTPAADTQYF. In DNA form, the CDR3 reads TGTGCCAGCAGCCGAACACCGGCGGCAGATACGCAGTATTTT.

The chain couples TRBV20-1 to TRBJ1-2, with a possible D match to TRBD1 (5 bases). The CDR3 extends over 13 amino acids. Per germline, CDR1 DFQATT and CDR2 SNEGSKA (reference sequence). Trimming removed 2 bases from V and 8 bases from J, with 15 bases in between. CDR3: CSARYRGSGGYTF. CDR3 sequence (DNA): TGCAGTGCTAGATATCGGGGCTCGGGGGGCTACACCTTC.

This clonotype was seen only a few times. The chain's CDR3 is CASSATGSTDTQYF. The CDR3 region has the DNA TGTGCCAGCAGCGCCACAGGGAGCACAGATACGCAGTATTTT. This chain links TRBV9 with TRBJ2-3; D is perhaps TRBD1 (6 bases). The germline V gene encodes CDR1 SGDLS and CDR2 YYNGEE. CDR3 length: 14 amino acids. Trimming removed 3 bases from V and 0 bases from J, with 8 bases in between. The whole variable domain, filled in from reference TRBV9 and TRBJ2-3, reads DSGVTQTPKHLITATGQRVTLRCSPRSGDLSVYWYQQSLDQGLQFLIQYYNGEERAKGNILERFSAQQFPDLHSELNLSSLELGDSALYFCASSATGSTDTQYFGPGTRLTVL.

In its sample, this clonotype was seen once. The chain joins TRBV6-2 or TRBV6-3 to TRBJ2-7; weak D call: TRBD1 (6 bases). CDR3 length: 13 residues. Germline V gene sequence: CDR1 MNHEY, CDR2 SVGEGT. V was clipped by 5 bases and J by 3 bases, with 11 bases between them. The CDR3 DNA follows: TGTGCCAGCAGTCGGGACAAGATCTACGAGCAGTACTTC. Translated, it gives CASSRDKIYEQYF.

V gene TRBV5-1 combines with J gene TRBJ2-7; 10 nucleotides match TRBD1. This CDR3 spans 17 amino acids. Per germline, CDR1 SGHRS and CDR2 YFSETQ. V gave up 1 base and J gave up 2 bases; unmatched junction bases: 9. CDR3 nucleotides: TGCGCCAGCAGCTTGAGTCAAGGGACAGGGGTTACCTACGAGCAGTACTTC. Translating it yields CASSLSQGTGVTYEQYF. Using reference TRBV5-1 and TRBJ2-7 for the parts outside the CDR3, the full variable domain is KAGVTQTPRYLIKTRGQQVTLSCSPISGHRSVSWYQQTPGQGLQFLFEYFSETQRNKGNFPGRFSGRQFSNSRSEMNVSTLELGDSALYLCASSLSQGTGVTYEQYFGPGTRLTVT.

V usage is TRBV29-1 and J usage is TRBJ2-5, with 7 bases identical to TRBD2. The CDR3 length is 10 residues. Germline-derived CDR1 and CDR2 are SQVTM and ANQGSEA. With V trimmed by 6 bases and J by 7 bases, 2 bases remained unmatched. This CDR3 is CSVASGTQYF. CDR3 coding DNA: TGCAGCGTCGCTAGCGGGACCCAGTACTTC. The variable domain in full, with the rest retrieved from reference TRBV29-1 and TRBJ2-5, is SAVISQKPSRDICQRGTSLTIQCQVDSQVTMMFWYRQQPGQSLTLIATANQGSEATYESGFVIDKFPISRPNLTFSTLTVSNMSPEDSSIYLCSVASGTQYFGPGTRLLVL.

In its sample, this clonotype was seen a few times. The CDR3 loop reads CSVRGPEAFF. The DNA for the CDR3 is TGCAGCGTTCGGGGGCCAGAAGCTTTCTTT. The chain is built from TRBV29-1 and TRBJ1-1, with D maybe TRBD1 (6 bases). Trimming pared 5 bases from V and 8 bases from J, leaving 9 bases between. This CDR3 comprises 10 residues. Germline V gene lookup returns CDR1 SQVTM and CDR2 ANQGSEA.

This clonotype was seen a few times. This chain connects TRBV19 to TRBJ2-1; the D gene is possibly TRBD2 (6 bases). CDR1 LNHDA and CDR2 SQIVND come from the germline V gene (reference sequence). V lost 1 base and J lost 11, with 12 bases in between. This CDR3 region has 13 residues. The CDR3 protein is CASSIGRDGQQFF. In DNA, the CDR3 is TGTGCCAGTAGTATAGGGAGGGACGGTCAGCAGTTCTTC.

The chain employs TRBV28 and TRBJ1-1; 9 bases agree with TRBD1. CDR3 length: 15 residues. Germline V lookup: CDR1 MDHEN, CDR2 SYDVKM. V shed 5 bases, J shed 1 base, and the junction held 5 bases outside the gene matches. CDR3 coding DNA: TGTGCCAGCAGTCTCAGGGGACAGGGGAACACTGAAGCTTTCTTT. As protein: CASSLRGQGNTEAFF. The full variable domain, its missing parts supplied by reference TRBV28 and TRBJ1-1, is DVKVTQSSRYLVKRTGEKVFLECVQDMDHENMFWYRQDPGLGLRLIYFSYDVKMKEKGDIPEGYSVSREKKERFSLILESASTNQTSMYLCASSLRGQGNTEAFFGQGTRLTVV.

This clonotype was seen a few times. This chain uses TRBV28 with TRBJ2-7; D perhaps matches TRBD1 (6 bases). Trimming removed 6 bases at V and 6 bases at J, with 12 bases between. The CDR3 loop spans 12 amino acids. CDR1 and CDR2 from the germline V gene are MDHEN and SYDVKM. CDR3 nucleotide sequence: TGTGCCAGCAGCCCCAGGGGTTCCGAGCAGTACTTC. Translation gives CASSPRGSEQYF. The variable domain in full, completed from reference TRBV28 and TRBJ2-7, reads DVKVTQSSRYLVKRTGEKVFLECVQDMDHENMFWYRQDPGLGLRLIYFSYDVKMKEKGDIPEGYSVSREKKERFSLILESASTNQTSMYLCASSPRGSEQYFGPGTRLTVT.

The V call is TRBV30, the J call TRBJ1-5; perhaps TRBD1 as D (5 bases). The V end was cut by 2 bases, the J end by 2 bases, with 7 bases between. CDR3 length: 13 residues. CDR1 and CDR2 (germline): GTSNPN, SVGIG (reference sequence). In DNA form, the CDR3 reads TGTGCCTGGAGTAAACAGGGCAATCAGCCCCAGCATTTT. Translated, it gives CAWSKQGNQPQHF. The complete variable domain, with remaining parts taken from reference TRBV30 and TRBJ1-5, reads SQTIHQWPATLVQPVGSPLSLECTVEGTSNPNLYWYRQAAGRGLQLLFYSVGIGQISSEVPQNLSASRPQDRQFILSSKKLLLSDSGFYLCAWSKQGNQPQHFGDGTRLSIL.

This chain connects TRBV4-3 to TRBJ2-7; no firm D call. V lost 0 bases and J lost 2, with 11 bases in between. From germline, CDR1 is LGHNA and CDR2 YSLEER. CDR3 size: 15 residues. CDR3 sequence (DNA): TGCGCCAGCAGCCAAGAAGCAGGCGCTACCTACGAGCAGTACTTC. The encoded protein is CASSQEAGATYEQYF.

V and J are TRBV5-1 and TRBJ2-3; D is possibly TRBD2 (6 bases). Germline V CDR1 and CDR2: SGHRS, YFSETQ. V was pared by 7 bases and J by 4 bases, with 19 bases between. This CDR3 has 15 amino acids. The CDR3 region has the DNA TGCGCCAGCGGACTTACAGTGGGGGGTCCAGATACGCAGTATTTT. Residues: CASGLTVGGPDTQYF.